The entry that follows covers one T cell receptor (beta chain) sequence. No antigen is known for it. This record belongs to a study of T cell repertoires in cytomegalovirus infection. MiXCR was run by TCRdb on the reads, yielding one entry per CDR3 protein. This sample has around 200,000 distinct CDR3 sequences; around 35% occur once, and the top ten carry more than 50%. Trimming shortened V by 5 bases and J by 7 bases, and 14 bases separated the two germline ends. The CDR3 has 12 amino acids. The V gene's germline CDR1 is DFQATT and CDR2 SNEGSKA (reference sequence). The chain uses TRBV20-1 and TRBJ1-2; D ambiguous. The sequences come from CD8+ T cells from cultured PBMCs, collected from culture after CMV antigen stimulation. This TCR was recovered from a human donor in good health (CMV status not recorded). Some clones in this sample may be carry-over from other donors' samples. This CDR3 is CSAARLGGGYTF. CDR3 DNA sequence: TGCAGTGCTGCCCGGTTAGGTGGTGGCTACACCTTC.